This passage covers 29 T cell receptor beta chains from one sample sequenced in a study of neurological immune-mediated disorders. TCRdb redid the calling of the 5' RACE reads with MiXCR, one entry per CDR3 protein. The sample holds 100,000 or so distinct CDR3 sequences; roughly 3.5% are singletons and the top ten take around 6%. Sequencing input: PBMCs. Receptor source: a woman aged 18 to 35 with multiple sclerosis.

This clonotype was recorded many times. V usage is TRBV24-1 and J usage is TRBJ1-3; the match to TRBD1 covers 7 bases. V lost 8 bases to trimming and J lost 0 bases; unmatched junction nucleotides: 21. The length of the CDR3 is 20 residues. The germline gives CDR1 KGHDR, CDR2 SFDVKD. CDR3 nucleotide sequence: TGTGCCACCATGAGGAGCCGGACAGGAGCCTGTTGGAGCTCTGGAAACACCATATATTTT. This sequence encodes CATMRSRTGACWSSGNTIYF.

There are many counts of this clonotype. This chain connects TRBV12-3 or TRBV12-4 to TRBJ1-2, with unresolved D. Between the trimmed V and J ends, which lost 6 bases and 8 bases, there was a span of 16 bases. The length of the CDR3 is 13 residues. CDR3 region: CASSGGPRRGYTF. The CDR3 DNA is TGTGCCAGCAGCGGTGGACCCCGTCGGGGCTACACCTTC.

This clonotype occurred many times. The rearrangement uses TRBV7-3 and TRBJ2-5; 7 nucleotides line up with TRBD2. Trimming cost V 8 bases and J 4 bases; bases outside gene matches: 10. The CDR3 is 14 residues long. CDR1 and CDR2 from the germline V gene are SGHTA and FQGTGA. Here the CDR3 reads CASARGRGSETQYF. CDR3 in DNA: TGTGCCAGCGCGAGAGGGAGGGGTTCAGAGACCCAGTACTTC.

The sample holds many counts of this clonotype. The chain recombines TRBV25-1 with TRBJ1-3; TRBD1 matches 8 bases. Germline CDR1 is MGHDK and CDR2 is SYGVNS. The CDR3 covers 15 residues. The junction had 7 bases not matched to a gene; V was cut back by 7 bases and J by 2 bases. The CDR3 DNA sequence: TGTGCCAGCACCGCCGACAGGGGAGCTGGAAACACCATATATTTT. Its protein product is CASTADRGAGNTIYF.

This clonotype was recorded at least ten times. This sequence joins TRBV15 and TRBJ1-2; 10 bases match TRBD1. V was clipped by 1 base and J by 8 bases; unmatched bases: 10. Per germline, CDR1 LNHNV and CDR2 YYDKDF (reference sequence). The CDR3 extends over 16 amino acids. The CDR3 DNA reads TGTGCCACCAGCAGAGGCCGGGACAGGGGCGTGGGAGGCTACACCTTC. Translating gives CATSRGRDRGVGGYTF.

This clonotype was counted ten times or more. The rearrangement joins TRBV3-1 to TRBJ1-2; 7 bases are shared with TRBD1. The CDR3 loop spans 15 amino acids. Trimming at V came to 0 bases and at J to 8 bases, leaving 9 bases not matched to a gene. Germline V lookup: CDR1 LGHDT, CDR2 YNNKEL (reference sequence). The CDR3 sequence: CASSQDVQGDAGYTF. The CDR3 DNA reads as TGTGCCAGCAGCCAAGATGTCCAGGGGGATGCCGGCTACACCTTC.

In its sample, this clonotype was seen many times. The rearrangement uses TRBV20-1 and TRBJ2-3; no definite D call. Germline assignment: CDR1 DFQATT and CDR2 SNEGSKA (reference sequence). CDR3 length equals 14 residues. The germline V and J ends were trimmed by 2 bases and 2 bases, with 11 bases remaining between them. The CDR3, as DNA: TGCAGTGCTAGATATCTAGATCTCACAGATACGCAGTATTTT. It codes for CSARYLDLTDTQYF.

This clonotype was picked up many times. CDR3 sequence: CASRAGDTQYF. CDR3 in DNA: TGTGCCAGCAGAGCCGGAGATACGCAGTATTTT. The V call is TRBV12-3 or TRBV12-4, the J call TRBJ2-3; D remains unclear. Trimming pared 6 bases from V and 5 bases from J, leaving 6 bases between. CDR3 length: 11 residues.

The table lists this clonotype with a few counts. The rearrangement links TRBV5-7 to TRBJ2-5, with 9 nucleotides matching TRBD2. Being an ORF, TRBV5-7 has a function that is uncertain. The CDR3 loop spans 18 amino acids. Germline trimming cut 0 bases from V and 4 bases from J; bases unmatched to any gene: 13. The CDR3 nucleotides read TGTGCCAGCAGCTTGGAATGGAGAGCGGGGGGATTTAGAGAGACCCAGTACTTC. The encoded protein is CASSLEWRAGGFRETQYF.

This clonotype was counted at least ten times. This sequence joins TRBV24-1 and TRBJ2-1; D call uncertain. From germline, CDR1 is KGHDR and CDR2 SFDVKD. Trimming left V 3 bases short and J 0 bases short, with 17 bases between. The CDR3 consists of 18 residues. CDR3 region: CATSDPALSPLSYNEQFF. CDR3 bases: TGTGCCACCAGTGATCCGGCCCTCAGCCCGCTCTCCTACAATGAGCAGTTCTTC.

This clonotype has a handful of counts. The rearrangement uses TRBV18 and TRBJ2-2; D unclear. The CDR3 contains 15 residues. In germline, CDR1 is KGHSH, CDR2 LQKENI. V was cut by 2 bases and J by 5 bases, with 12 bases left in between. CDR3: CASSPIGSRTGELFF. CDR3 nucleotides: TGTGCCAGCTCACCAATAGGTAGTCGGACCGGGGAGCTGTTTTTT.

This clonotype was counted ten times or more. V gene TRBV20-1 combines with J gene TRBJ2-4; D is possibly TRBD2 (6 bases). CDR1 DFQATT and CDR2 SNEGSKA come from the germline V gene (reference sequence). The ends were cut back, 0 bases at V and 9 bases at J, with 18 bases in the middle. The CDR3 runs to 15 residues. The CDR3 bases are TGCAGTGCTAGAGAGGTAGGCGGGGACCACCGCATTCAGTACTTC. This codes for CSAREVGGDHRIQYF.

This clonotype was detected many times. This sequence joins TRBV27 and TRBJ2-6, with 7 bases lining up with TRBD1. The ends lost 3 bases at V and 1 base at J; junction bases unmatched: 6. CDR1 and CDR2 (germline): MNHEY, SMNVEV (reference sequence). The CDR3 is 17 residues long. CDR3 residues: CASSFSVRGSGANVLTF. DNA for the CDR3: TGTGCCAGCAGTTTTTCCGTCAGGGGGTCTGGGGCCAACGTCCTGACTTTC.

This clonotype showed up many times. J is TRBJ2-1 and V is TRBV5-1, with TRBD1 matching 8 bases. This CDR3 spans 17 amino acids. Germline trimming cut 3 bases from V and 7 bases from J; bases unmatched to any gene: 15. The germline CDR1 and CDR2 sequences are SGHRS and YFSETQ. The CDR3 sequence is CASSSAQPGGQENEQFF. CDR3 bases: TGCGCCAGCAGCTCCGCTCAACCAGGGGGCCAGGAGAATGAGCAGTTCTTC.

This clonotype was found many times. This sequence joins TRBV20-1 and TRBJ2-7, with 8 bases aligning to TRBD1. CDR3 length: 15 residues. From germline, CDR1 is DFQATT and CDR2 SNEGSKA (reference sequence). V shed 2 bases and J 3 bases; nucleotides not matched to a gene: 9. The CDR3 nucleotides read TGCAGTGCTAGACCCCTCAGGACAGGGCTCTACGAGCAGTACTTC. Its protein product is CSARPLRTGLYEQYF.

This clonotype appeared many times. The rearrangement uses TRBV12-3 or TRBV12-4 and TRBJ2-3, with 9 bases that match TRBD2. V was clipped by 7 bases and J by 5 bases; unmatched bases: 10. This CDR3 has 15 residues. CDR3 coding DNA: TGTGCCAGCACCACCTCGCGGGGGGGCCAAGATACGCAGTATTTT. Protein product: CASTTSRGGQDTQYF.

This clonotype showed up many times. The chain combines TRBV20-1 with TRBJ2-7, with 7 positions matching TRBD1. The CDR3 covers 14 residues. CDR1 and CDR2 (germline): DFQATT, SNEGSKA (reference sequence). Trimming at V came to 0 bases and at J to 4 bases, leaving 6 bases not matched to a gene. CDR3 bases: TGCAGTGCTAGAGACGAACCGGGACAGTACGAGCAGTACTTC. This encodes CSARDEPGQYEQYF.

This clonotype has at least ten counts. The CDR3 region has the DNA TGTGCCAGCACAGGAGACCAAGAGACCCAGTACTTC. Residues: CASTGDQETQYF. V and J are TRBV2 and TRBJ2-5; D gene uncertain. CDR3 length equals 12 residues. CDR1 is SNHLY, CDR2 FYNNEI, per germline. Trimming took 7 bases from V and 0 from J, leaving 6 bases between them.

This clonotype showed up many times. The chain has TRBV29-1 and TRBJ2-7, with 11 bases identical to TRBD1. Unmatched junction bases numbered 4, after V lost 5 bases and J lost 4 bases. Per germline, CDR1 SQVTM and CDR2 ANQGSEA. CDR3 length equals 13 residues. CDR3 sequence reads: CSVFRDRGYEQYF. The DNA of the CDR3 is TGCAGCGTTTTCCGGGACAGGGGGTACGAGCAGTACTTC.

This clonotype was seen ten or more times. This rearrangement joins TRBV7-9 to TRBJ2-5; D could derive from TRBD1 or TRBD2 (6 bases each). The CDR3 has 14 amino acids. V was clipped by 5 bases and J by 3 bases, with 13 bases between them. Looked up from germline, CDR1 is SEHNR and CDR2 is FQNEAQ (reference sequence). CDR3 in amino acids: CASSPGGPKETQYF. As DNA, the CDR3 is TGTGCCAGCAGCCCCGGGGGCCCAAAAGAGACCCAGTACTTC.

Worth noting for this clonotype: This could be a read error, since a much larger clone is one nucleotide away. This likely comes from a read error, as the CDR3 has no conserved phenylalanine or tryptophan at its end. The chain couples TRBV12-3 or TRBV12-4 to TRBJ1-2; D is perhaps TRBD1 (5 bases). Trimming took 5 bases from V and 5 from J, leaving 12 bases between them. The length of the CDR3 is 13 residues. The DNA of the CDR3 is TGTGCCAGCAGTCAAGGGGTTCAATATGGCTACACCTGC. As protein: CASSQGVQYGYTC.

This clonotype has at least ten counts. This chain uses TRBV5-1 with TRBJ2-7, with TRBD1 matching over 9 bases. The germline gives CDR1 SGHRS, CDR2 YFSETQ. The CDR3 is 13 residues long. J gave up 3 bases and V 7 bases, and 5 bases lay outside the gene matches. CDR3: CASGRTGDYEQYF. The DNA for the CDR3 is TGCGCCAGCGGAAGGACAGGGGACTACGAGCAGTACTTC.

V usage is TRBV6-5 and J usage is TRBJ1-6, with D unclear. Germline CDR1 and CDR2: MNHEY and SVGAGI. The CDR3 spans 16 residues. Between the trimmed V and J ends, which lost 4 bases and 8 bases, there was a span of 18 bases. The chain's CDR3 is CASSSRPNPIDSPLHF. The CDR3 nucleotides read TGTGCCAGCAGTTCCCGGCCGAACCCCATTGATTCACCCCTCCACTTT.

This clonotype was counted ten times or more. CDR3 amino acids: CATSRVREAGTLSYNEQFF. The CDR3 DNA is TGTGCCACCAGCAGAGTGAGAGAGGCGGGGACCCTCTCCTACAATGAGCAGTTCTTC. V and J are TRBV15 and TRBJ2-1; perhaps TRBD2 as D (6 bases). The CDR3 is 19 amino acids. Between the trimmed V and J ends, which lost 1 base and 0 bases, there was a span of 19 bases. In germline, CDR1 is LNHNV, CDR2 YYDKDF (reference sequence).

This clonotype was observed a few times. The V and J genes are TRBV15 and TRBJ1-4; D uncertain. V lost 3 bases and J 5 bases, leaving 13 bases between the germline ends. Looked up from germline, CDR1 is LNHNV and CDR2 is YYDKDF (reference sequence). This CDR3 is built from 15 residues. CDR3 nucleotides: TGTGCCACCAGCAGGCGGACGGACTCCAATGAAAAACTGTTTTTT. Encoded protein: CATSRRTDSNEKLFF.

This clonotype was seen ten or more times. The V call is TRBV5-4, the J call TRBJ2-6; the match to TRBD1 covers 7 bases. The CDR3 totals 17 residues. Germline CDR1 reads SGHNT; CDR2 reads YYREEE (reference sequence). V was clipped by 1 base and J by 0 bases; unmatched bases: 4. The DNA of the CDR3 is TGTGCCAGCAGCTTGTTGGGACAGCGCTCTGGGGCCAACGTCCTGACTTTC. Its protein product is CASSLLGQRSGANVLTF.

In regard to this clonotype: A read error may explain this, as a much larger clone is one base away. The chain links TRBV10-1 to TRBJ2-7; 8 bases line up with TRBD2. Germline loops: CDR1 WNHNN, CDR2 SYGVQD (reference sequence). V was clipped by 6 bases and J by 7 bases; unmatched bases: 8. The CDR3 has 13 amino acids. CDR3 in amino acids: CASSDGGAQEQYF. The CDR3 DNA reads as TGCGCCAGCAGCGACGGGGGGGCCCAAGAGCAGTACTTC.

This clonotype was seen at least ten times. CDR3 region: CASSLVSPGANVLTF. CDR3 nucleotide sequence: TGTGCCAGCAGCTTAGTATCTCCTGGGGCCAACGTCCTGACTTTC. J is TRBJ2-6 and V is TRBV7-2; D not certain. Looked up from germline, CDR1 is SGHTA and CDR2 is FQGNSA. V lost 1 base and J 2 bases, leaving 6 bases between the germline ends. The length of the CDR3 is 15 residues.

This clonotype was seen at least ten times. CDR3 DNA sequence: TGTGCCACCAGCAGCGCGGGCCACAGGGGCTCTTACGAGCAGTACTTC. It encodes CATSSAGHRGSYEQYF. V usage is TRBV15 and J usage is TRBJ2-7; 7 positions agree with TRBD1. CDR3 size: 16 residues. Germline CDR1 and CDR2: LNHNV and YYDKDF (reference sequence). Germline trimming cut 3 bases from V and 4 bases from J; bases unmatched to any gene: 12.